These 17 T cell receptor beta chains came from one sample sequenced in a study of cytomegalovirus exposure and HLA in healthy donors. It was with 60 Vbeta and 13 Jbeta primers that the PCR ran. Here immunoSEQ multiplex PCR was the method, and the copy in TCRdb shows in-frame clones only, minus some. The sample comprises some 180,000 clones, about 78% of which are singletons, and less than 3% rests with the top ten. The sequencing sample was made of PBMCs. These receptors came from a woman in her twenties or thirties in good health and CMV-seronegative.

Here the CDR3 DNA reads TGTGCCAGCAGTGACTCTCCTCCTGGAAACACCATATATTTT. Translation gives CASSDSPPGNTIYF. This sequence joins TRBV2 and TRBJ1-3; no definite D call. Per germline, CDR1 SNHLY and CDR2 FYNNEI. CDR3 length: 14 amino acids. Trimming shortened V by 3 bases and J by 2 bases, and 8 bases separated the two germline ends.

This rearrangement joins TRBV28 to TRBJ1-4, with no clear D. CDR1 is MDHEN, CDR2 SYDVKM, per germline. V gave up 3 bases and J gave up 3 bases, with 8 bases separating them. The CDR3 loop spans 14 amino acids. DNA of the CDR3: TGTGCCAGCAGTTTTGGGCAGGCTAATGAAAAACTGTTTTTT. The encoded protein is CASSFGQANEKLFF.

The chain combines TRBV10-3 with TRBJ2-5, with TRBD2 as a possible D gene (6 bases). The CDR3 contains 16 residues. CDR1 is ENHRY, CDR2 SYGVKD, per germline. V was shortened by 3 bases and J by 1 base, with 15 bases between the two germline ends. The CDR3 DNA reads TGTGCCATCAGTGATTGGATCGGGGGAACCCAAGAGACCCAGTACTTC. Encoded protein: CAISDWIGGTQETQYF.

The chain couples TRBV28 to TRBJ2-1, with 11 nucleotides matching TRBD2. The germline V gene encodes CDR1 MDHEN and CDR2 SYDVKM. CDR3 size: 17 residues. The V gene end was trimmed by 2 bases and the J gene end by 7 bases; junction bases not matched to a gene: 10. The CDR3 nucleotides read TGTGCCAGCAGTTTAGGTAAACTAGCGGGAGCCCGAAATGAGCAGTTCTTC. This codes for CASSLGKLAGARNEQFF.

The chain combines TRBV28 with TRBJ2-7; the D gene is possibly TRBD2 (6 bases). V was clipped by 1 base and J by 4 bases, with 20 bases between them. Germline CDR1 is MDHEN and CDR2 is SYDVKM. The CDR3 runs to 17 residues. In DNA form, the CDR3 reads TGTGCCAGCAGTTTATTACGCGGGGTAGGATTGGAGTACGAGCAGTACTTC. It encodes CASSLLRGVGLEYEQYF.

The chain has TRBV6-6 and TRBJ1-5; tentative D call: TRBD1 (5 bases). CDR3 length: 15 amino acids. Per germline, CDR1 MNHNY and CDR2 SVGAGI (reference sequence). Trimming left V 0 bases short and J 5 bases short, with 11 bases between. The CDR3 DNA reads as TGTGCCAGCAGTTACTCGACAGTGCGAGATCAGCCCCAGCATTTT. Translated: CASSYSTVRDQPQHF.

This chain links TRBV12-5 with TRBJ1-5; the D is unclear. V shed 6 bases and J shed 4 bases, with 4 bases lying between them. Germline loops: CDR1 LGHNT, CDR2 FRNRAP. This CDR3 has 11 residues. This CDR3 reads CASGPNQPQHF. CDR3 coding DNA: TGTGCTAGTGGCCCTAATCAGCCCCAGCATTTT.

This chain links TRBV7-8 with TRBJ2-4; TRBD2 aligns across 8 bases. The V gene end was trimmed by 2 bases and the J gene end by 4 bases; junction bases not matched to a gene: 10. The CDR3 has 17 residues. Germline V gene data show CDR1 as SGHVS and CDR2 as FQNEAQ. Here the CDR3 DNA reads TGTGCCAGCAGCTTATACCCCCGAGCGGGAGAAAAAAACATTCAGTACTTC. Protein product: CASSLYPRAGEKNIQYF.

The rearrangement joins TRBV18 to TRBJ2-3; 10 bases fit TRBD2. The V gene end was trimmed by 3 bases and the J gene end by 4 bases; junction bases not matched to a gene: 10. The germline V gene has CDR1 KGHSH and CDR2 LQKENI. This CDR3 is built from 17 residues. The CDR3 region is CASSPLPTSGKADTQYF. CDR3 nucleotides: TGTGCCAGCTCACCTTTGCCCACTAGCGGGAAGGCAGATACGCAGTATTTT.

This clone was observed a few times. The chain combines TRBV7-2 with TRBJ1-2, with D possibly TRBD1 on 5 matching bases. Germline CDR1 and CDR2: SGHTA and FQGNSA. Trimming left V 5 bases short and J 4 bases short, with 17 bases between. This CDR3 spans 15 amino acids. The CDR3 bases are TGTGCCAGCAGCCCGAGGGCCGGGGGTGCCTATGGCTACACCTTC. It translates to CASSPRAGGAYGYTF.

In DNA, the CDR3 is TGTGCCAGCAGTCACCTGACTGAGTACGAGCAGTACTTC. Translation: CASSHLTEYEQYF. The V call is TRBV6-5, the J call TRBJ2-7; D not resolved. Germline assignment: CDR1 MNHEY and CDR2 SVGAGI. Trimming shortened V by 5 bases and J by 4 bases, and 12 bases separated the two germline ends. The CDR3 is 13 amino acids.

The chain employs TRBV2 and TRBJ2-7; 7 bases are a match to TRBD2. The V and J ends lost 2 bases and 3 bases, in that order; junction bases with no gene match: 1. Germline V gene data show CDR1 as SNHLY and CDR2 as FYNNEI. The CDR3 length is 13 residues. DNA for the CDR3: TGTGCCAGCAGTGAACGGGGGGACTACGAGCAGTACTTC. This codes for CASSERGDYEQYF.

With respect to this clone: A read error may account for a junction end that differs from germline. V gene TRBV4-2 combines with J gene TRBJ2-7; a weak D match, TRBD2 (5 bases). There are 14 residues in the CDR3. Looked up from germline, CDR1 is LGHNA and CDR2 is YNFKEQ. CDR3 residues: CASRQGRENPEQYF. CDR3 nucleotide sequence: TGTGCCAGCAGGCAAGGACGGGAAAACCCTGAGCAGTACTTC.

J is TRBJ1-2 and V is TRBV30; D gene uncertain. The ends were cut back, 4 bases at V and 6 bases at J, with 12 bases in the middle. Germline CDR1 reads GTSNPN; CDR2 reads SVGIG (reference sequence). The CDR3 loop spans 12 amino acids. As DNA, the CDR3 is TGTGCCTGGACCCCAGGAGGAGATGGCTACACCTTC. This sequence encodes CAWTPGGDGYTF.

V gene TRBV20-1 combines with J gene TRBJ1-2; possibly TRBD1 for D (5 bases). V was cut by 1 base and J by 12 bases, with 9 bases left in between. This CDR3 is 10 amino acids long. Per the germline V gene, CDR1 is DFQATT and CDR2 is SNEGSKA (reference sequence). The DNA of the CDR3 is TGCAGTGCTAGAGGACAGATAGACACCTTC. Translated: CSARGQIDTF.

This clone was picked up a small number of times. The CDR3 region is CAWSDRALGAFF. The CDR3 DNA reads as TGTGCCTGGAGCGACAGGGCTTTGGGAGCTTTCTTT. This sequence joins TRBV30 and TRBJ1-1; TRBD1 aligns across 7 bases. The CDR3 has 12 amino acids. The ends lost 3 bases at V and 10 bases at J; junction bases unmatched: 8. The germline V gene has CDR1 GTSNPN and CDR2 SVGIG (reference sequence).

V and J are TRBV4-1 and TRBJ1-1, with TRBD1 identical over 10 bases. Germline assignment: CDR1 MGHRA and CDR2 YSYEKL. This CDR3 region has 17 residues. Unmatched junction bases numbered 13, after V lost 0 bases and J lost 9 bases. CDR3 nucleotide sequence: TGCGCCAGCAGCCAAGATCTAGACAGGGGGCGTTTGGACCAAGCTTTCTTT. Amino acids: CASSQDLDRGRLDQAFF.